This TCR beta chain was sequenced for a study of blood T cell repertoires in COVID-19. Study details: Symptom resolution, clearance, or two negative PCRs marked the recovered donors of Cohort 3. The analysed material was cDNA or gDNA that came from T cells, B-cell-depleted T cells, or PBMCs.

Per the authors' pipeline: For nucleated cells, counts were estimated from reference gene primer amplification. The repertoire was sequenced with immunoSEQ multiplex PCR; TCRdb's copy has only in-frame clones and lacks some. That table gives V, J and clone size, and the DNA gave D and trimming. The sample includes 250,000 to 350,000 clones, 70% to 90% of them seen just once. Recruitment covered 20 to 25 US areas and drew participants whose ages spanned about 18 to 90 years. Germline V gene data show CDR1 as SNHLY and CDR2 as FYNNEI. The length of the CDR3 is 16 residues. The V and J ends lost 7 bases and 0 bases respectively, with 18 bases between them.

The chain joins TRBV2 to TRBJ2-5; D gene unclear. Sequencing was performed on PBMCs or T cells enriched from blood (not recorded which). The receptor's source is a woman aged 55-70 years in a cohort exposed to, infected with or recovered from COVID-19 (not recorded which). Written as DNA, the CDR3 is TGTGCCAGCACTCCTCCCAACTTTCCGTACCAAGAGACCCAGTACTTC. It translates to CASTPPNFPYQETQYF.